The 9 T cell receptor beta chains given below trace back to one sample, sequenced in a study of identical twins. MiXCR, run by TCRdb on the 5' RACE reads, gives a single entry per CDR3 protein. Of some 440,000 distinct CDR3 sequences listed, more than 20% are singletons. The same sample was also used in a study of T cells expressing NK-cell markers.

Sequences were obtained from CD4+ T cells sorted from blood. The origin of the receptors is a woman under 30 in good health.

There are a few counts of this clonotype. The rearrangement links TRBV4-3 to TRBJ1-1, with 8 bases identical to TRBD1. Per germline, CDR1 LGHNA and CDR2 YSLEER. Unmatched junction bases numbered 4, after V lost 4 bases and J lost 0 bases. The CDR3 runs to 15 residues. CDR3 in amino acids: CASSPGQGMNTEAFF. The CDR3 DNA follows: TGCGCCAGCAGCCCAGGACAGGGCATGAACACTGAAGCTTTCTTT.

This clonotype was seen more than once but under ten times. The CDR3 sequence is CASRYRTSGVHEQFF. The DNA for the CDR3 is TGTGCCAGCAGATATAGGACTAGCGGGGTACATGAGCAGTTCTTC. The V and J genes are TRBV12-3 or TRBV12-4 and TRBJ2-1; 12 nucleotides align to TRBD2. J gave up 8 bases and V 6 bases, and 8 bases lay outside the gene matches. The CDR3 runs 15 residues.

This chain joins TRBV6-2 or TRBV6-3 and TRBJ2-7; D possibly matches TRBD1 or TRBD2 (6 bases each). Trimming cost V 4 bases and J 4 bases, with 17 bases left between them. CDR3 length equals 15 residues. Germline V gene data show CDR1 as MNHEY and CDR2 as SVGEGT. Here the CDR3 DNA reads TGTGCCAGCAGTTCCACTAGCAGGAGGGGGTACGAGCAGTACTTC. Protein sequence: CASSSTSRRGYEQYF.

V gene TRBV11-3 combines with J gene TRBJ2-1; a weak D match, TRBD2 (6 bases). V gave up 1 base and J gave up 8 bases, with 12 bases separating them. This CDR3 is 14 amino acids long. Germline V gene sequence: CDR1 SGHNT, CDR2 YENEEA. CDR3 nucleotides: TGTGCCAGCAGCTTAGGGACTCCGGGGGATGAGCAGTTCTTC. It is translated as CASSLGTPGDEQFF. The whole variable domain, remainder taken from reference TRBV11-3 and TRBJ2-1, is EAGVVQSPRYKIIEKKQPVAFWCNPISGHNTLYWYLQNLGQGPELLIRYENEEAVDDSQLPKDRFSAERLKGVDSTLKIQPAELGDSAVYLCASSLGTPGDEQFFGPGTRLTVL.

In this sample, this clonotype turned up a few times. The V call is TRBV27, the J call TRBJ2-1; maybe TRBD2 (6 bases). Germline CDR1 MNHEY, CDR2 SMNVEV (reference sequence). The CDR3 is made up of 16 amino acids. V was pared by 6 bases and J by 4 bases, with 19 bases between. DNA of the CDR3: TGTGCCAGCAGACGCTTGGGCGGGACCCCTTACAATGAGCAGTTCTTC. This encodes CASRRLGGTPYNEQFF.

This clonotype came up once. The chain has TRBV30 and TRBJ1-2; D call uncertain. The CDR3 has 11 residues. Germline lookup yields CDR1 GTSNPN and CDR2 SVGIG (reference sequence). V lost 2 bases and J 4 bases, leaving 5 bases between the germline ends. The CDR3 coding sequence is TGTGCCTGGAGTAAGGGCTATGGCTACACCTTC. Translation: CAWSKGYGYTF.

There are a few counts of this clonotype. The chain couples TRBV5-1 to TRBJ2-1; no firm D call. Germline CDR1 and CDR2: SGHRS and YFSETQ. The CDR3 is 14 amino acids. V lost 4 bases to trimming and J lost 4 bases, with 12 bases between them. The CDR3 DNA is TGCGCCAGCAGCAATTCCTGGGGTTACAATGAGCAGTTCTTC. It translates to CASSNSWGYNEQFF.

This chain joins TRBV7-2 and TRBJ2-1, with D perhaps being TRBD1 or TRBD2 (5 bases each). This CDR3 comprises 12 residues. Trimming pared 10 bases from V and 8 bases from J, leaving 15 bases between. Germline V CDR1 and CDR2: SGHTA, FQGNSA. DNA for the CDR3: TGTGCCAATGGGGACGTACGGTATGAGCAGTTCTTC. The encoded protein is CANGDVRYEQFF.

This clonotype was seen just once. V usage is TRBV29-1 and J usage is TRBJ2-5; D possibly matches TRBD1 or TRBD2 (7 bases each). Germline assignment: CDR1 SQVTM and CDR2 ANQGSEA. V shed 0 bases and J shed 5 bases, with 13 bases lying between them. This CDR3 is built from 14 residues. As DNA, the CDR3 is TGCAGCGTTGAAGACAGGGGGGGAGGTGAGACCCAGTACTTC. Protein: CSVEDRGGGETQYF.